The clone carrying this T cell receptor beta chain came up once. Its cognate antigen is unknown. The sample belongs to a study of Graves' ophthalmopathy and Graves' hyperthyroidism. Study context: The collection of peripheral blood took place at initial diagnosis, before any treatment. Findings and caveats of the study: Most expanded clonotypes from thyroid (those above 0.001 frequency) were also found in blood.

CDR3 length equals 16 residues. The V and J ends lost 1 base and 2 bases respectively, with 9 bases between them. CDR1 is LNHNV and CDR2 is YYDKDF in the germline V gene (reference sequence). In donors with ophthalmopathy, activity was moderate-to-severe, with CAS ≥3, NOSPECS ≥4 and duration under 3 months. The PBMCs were taken from approximately 9 ml of fresh peripheral blood. Amplification from RNA transcripts yielded the TCR beta CDR3 regions. HTBI primers served in a first-round RT-PCR, which a second-round multiplex PCR followed. TCRdb reprocessed the multiplex PCR reads via MiXCR and lists one record per CDR3 protein. The sample holds about 700,000 distinct CDR3 sequences; 35% to 50% are singletons and the top ten take approximately 46%.

The sequenced sample was peripheral blood. The receptor was isolated from an adult man with Graves' ophthalmopathy. The chain is built from TRBV15 and TRBJ2-6; the D is unclear. CDR3 sequence reads: CATSRAKWAGANVLTF. The CDR3 region has the DNA TGTGCCACCAGCAGAGCCAAGTGGGCTGGGGCCAACGTCCTGACTTTC.